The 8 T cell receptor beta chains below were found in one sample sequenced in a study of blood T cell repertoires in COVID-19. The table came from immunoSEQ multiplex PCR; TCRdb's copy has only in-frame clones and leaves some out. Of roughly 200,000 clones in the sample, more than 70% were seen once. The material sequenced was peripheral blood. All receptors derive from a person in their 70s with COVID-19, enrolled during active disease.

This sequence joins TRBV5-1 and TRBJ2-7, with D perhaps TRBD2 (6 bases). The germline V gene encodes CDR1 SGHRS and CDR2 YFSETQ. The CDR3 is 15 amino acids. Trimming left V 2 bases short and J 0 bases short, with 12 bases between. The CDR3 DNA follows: TGCGCCAGCAGCTTCGGTACGGGAGTCTCCTACGAGCAGTACTTC. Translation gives CASSFGTGVSYEQYF.

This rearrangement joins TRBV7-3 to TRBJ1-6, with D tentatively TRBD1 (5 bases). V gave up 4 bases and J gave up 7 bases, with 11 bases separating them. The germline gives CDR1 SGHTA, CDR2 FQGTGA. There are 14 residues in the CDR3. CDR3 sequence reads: CASSYDRRNSPLHF. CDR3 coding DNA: TGTGCCAGCAGCTATGACAGACGAAATTCACCCCTCCACTTT.

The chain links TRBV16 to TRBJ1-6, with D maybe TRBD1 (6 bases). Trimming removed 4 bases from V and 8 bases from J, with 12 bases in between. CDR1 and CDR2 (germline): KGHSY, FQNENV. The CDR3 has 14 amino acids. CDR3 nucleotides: TGTGCCAGCAGCCCTGACAGGTTCGATTCACCCCTCCACTTT. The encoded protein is CASSPDRFDSPLHF. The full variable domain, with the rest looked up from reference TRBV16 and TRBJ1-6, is GEEVAQTPKHLVRGEGQKAKLYCAPIKGHSYVFWYQQVLKNEFKFLISFQNENVFDETGMPKERFSAKCLPNSPCSLEIQATKLEDSAVYFCASSPDRFDSPLHFGNGTRLTVT.

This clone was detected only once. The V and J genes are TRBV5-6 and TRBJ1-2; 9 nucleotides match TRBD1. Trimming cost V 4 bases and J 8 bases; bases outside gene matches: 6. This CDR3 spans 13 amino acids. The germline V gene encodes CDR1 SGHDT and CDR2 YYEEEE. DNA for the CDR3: TGTGCCAGCAGCCGGACAGGGGTCAGCGGCTACACCTTC. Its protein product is CASSRTGVSGYTF. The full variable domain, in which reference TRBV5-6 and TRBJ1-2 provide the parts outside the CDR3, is DAGVTQSPTHLIKTRGQQVTLRCSPKSGHDTVSWYQQALGQGPQFIFQYYEEEERQRGNFPDRFSGHQFPNYSSELNVNALLLGDSALYLCASSRTGVSGYTFGSGTRLTVV.

The CDR3 is CASSTHNTEAFF. For the CDR3, the DNA is TGTGCCAGCAGCACACACAACACTGAAGCTTTCTTT. V usage is TRBV9 and J usage is TRBJ1-1; D is unclear. Between the trimmed V and J ends, which lost 4 bases and 2 bases, there was a span of 6 bases. Germline lookup yields CDR1 SGDLS and CDR2 YYNGEE. The length of the CDR3 is 12 residues.

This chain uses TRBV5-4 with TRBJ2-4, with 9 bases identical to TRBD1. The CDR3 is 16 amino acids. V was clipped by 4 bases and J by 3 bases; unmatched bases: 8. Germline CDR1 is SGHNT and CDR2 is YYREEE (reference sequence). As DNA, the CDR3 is TGTGCCAGCAGCACCCCGGGACAGGGTGGCAAAAACATTCAGTACTTC. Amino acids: CASSTPGQGGKNIQYF.

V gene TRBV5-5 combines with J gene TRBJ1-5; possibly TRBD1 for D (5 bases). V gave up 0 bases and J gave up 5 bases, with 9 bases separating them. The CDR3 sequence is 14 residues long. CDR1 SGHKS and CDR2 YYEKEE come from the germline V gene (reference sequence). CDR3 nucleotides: TGTGCCAGCAGCTTGGGGCAGGGCTATCAGCCCCAGCATTTT. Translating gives CASSLGQGYQPQHF.

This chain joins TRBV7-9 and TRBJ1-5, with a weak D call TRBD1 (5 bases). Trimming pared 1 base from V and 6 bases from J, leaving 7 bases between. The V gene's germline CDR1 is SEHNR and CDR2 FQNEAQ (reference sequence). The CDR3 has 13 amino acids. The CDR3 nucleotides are TGTGCCAGCAGCTTAGGGGGCTCTCAGCCCCAGCATTTT. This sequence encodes CASSLGGSQPQHF.